This T cell receptor beta chain was sequenced in a study of blood T cell repertoires in COVID-19. Whole-study context: Samples of COVID-19 (acute and convalescent) were obtained from the United States, Italy and Spain. PBMCs, B-cell-depleted T cells, or T cells were the source of the cDNA or gDNA that made up the material.

In the study's own analysis: Using reference gene primer amplification, nucleated cell counts were estimated. Measured with immunoSEQ multiplex PCR; TCRdb has only the in-frame clones, and not every one. The V and J calls and clone size are taken from that table; D and trimming were inferred from the DNA. The sample consists of around 170,000 clones, about 86% of them appearing once. Trimming removed 0 bases from V and 6 bases from J; junction bases left unmatched: 2. The length of the CDR3 is 15 residues. Germline CDR1 is SGDLS and CDR2 is YYNGEE. Sequencing used peripheral blood. The origin of this receptor is a young man with active or convalescent COVID-19. The V call is TRBV9, the J call TRBJ2-1; TRBD1 matches at 11 bases. CDR3 coding DNA: TGTGCCAGCAGCGTAGGGGGGACAGGGGGCAATGAGCAGTTCTTC. This codes for CASSVGGTGGNEQFF. The full variable domain, completed using reference TRBV9 and TRBJ2-1, is DSGVTQTPKHLITATGQRVTLRCSPRSGDLSVYWYQQSLDQGLQFLIQYYNGEERAKGNILERFSAQQFPDLHSELNLSSLELGDSALYFCASSVGGTGGNEQFFGPGTRLTVL.